Listed here are 12 T cell receptor beta chains from one sample, sequenced in a study of Graves' ophthalmopathy and Graves' hyperthyroidism (dated by TCRdb to 2017 to 2018). The sample was run on an Illumina HiSeq 2000. For repertoire sequencing, TCR beta CDR3 regions were amplified from RNA transcripts. A first-round RT-PCR used HTBI primers with the Qiagen OneStep RT-PCR kit, followed by a second-round multiplex PCR, size selection and purification. The raw public reads went through TCRdb reprocessing: fastp at Q25, MiXCR clone calling, in-frame beta chains kept. One record per CDR3 amino acid sequence lists the most common genes and DNA. The sample profile shows about 380,000 distinct CDR3 sequences; just over 15% of them were found once. The top ten clonotypes cover approximately 7% of the sample. The sequenced sample consisted of peripheral blood. Source of these receptors: a woman younger than 30 with stable Graves' hyperthyroidism. Donor details come from another sample of the same person, matched by shared clones.

This clonotype was detected only a few times. J is TRBJ2-2 and V is TRBV5-6; TRBD1 matches 10 bases. Losses at the gene ends were 3 bases for V and 5 bases for J; bases not matched to a gene: 16. Per the germline V gene, CDR1 is SGHDT and CDR2 is YYEEEE. CDR3 length: 19 amino acids. The CDR3 DNA reads as TGTGCCAGCAGCTCAGTGTCCCGACAGGGGGCTACGGGGACCGGGGAGCTGTTTTTT. It is translated as CASSSVSRQGATGTGELFF.

This clonotype was picked up many times. Sequence at one end of the junction differs from germline and may be a read error. The chain has TRBV6-8 and TRBJ2-7, with D possibly being TRBD1 (5 bases). The CDR3 covers 13 residues. CDR1 MNHGY and CDR2 SAAAGT come from the germline V gene. This CDR3 is CARGVRLSHEQYF. The CDR3 DNA reads TGTGCCAGAGGGGTCAGGCTCTCCCACGAGCAGTACTTC.

This clonotype was recorded at least ten times. The chain links TRBV20-1 to TRBJ1-2; weak D call: TRBD1 (6 bases). In germline, CDR1 is DFQATT, CDR2 SNEGSKA (reference sequence). The CDR3 sequence is 15 residues long. Trimming left V 6 bases short and J 7 bases short, with 24 bases between. The CDR3: CSAREGGGGVGGYTF. The CDR3 coding sequence is TGCAGTGCCCGGGAAGGGGGTGGGGGTGTTGGTGGCTACACCTTC.

The rearrangement links TRBV9 to TRBJ2-5, with 11 bases lining up with TRBD2. Trimming at V came to 0 bases and at J to 4 bases, leaving 11 bases not matched to a gene. CDR1 SGDLS and CDR2 YYNGEE come from the germline V gene. The length of the CDR3 is 18 residues. This chain's CDR3 is CASSVGLAGGQVGETQYF. The CDR3 DNA sequence: TGTGCCAGCAGCGTAGGTCTAGCGGGGGGCCAGGTTGGAGAGACCCAGTACTTC. Filled out from reference TRBV9 and TRBJ2-5, the complete variable domain reads DSGVTQTPKHLITATGQRVTLRCSPRSGDLSVYWYQQSLDQGLQFLIQYYNGEERAKGNILERFSAQQFPDLHSELNLSSLELGDSALYFCASSVGLAGGQVGETQYFGPGTRLLVL.

In this sample, this clonotype turned up many times. The CDR3 end shows no conserved phenylalanine or tryptophan, and so a read error is likely. V gene TRBV6-2 or TRBV6-3 combines with J gene TRBJ2-7, with 9 bases matching TRBD2. The CDR3 is 14 amino acids. The V and J ends lost 5 bases and 9 bases, in that order; junction bases with no gene match: 11. Germline CDR1 reads MNHEY; CDR2 reads SVGEGT. CDR3 in DNA: TGTGCCAGCAGTACCGCCGGGACTAGCAACGGGCAGTACCTC. Translation: CASSTAGTSNGQYL.

This clonotype was counted many times. The chain employs TRBV11-2 and TRBJ2-7; 8 bases align to TRBD1. This CDR3 contains 16 residues. Trimming at V came to 6 bases and at J to 1 base, leaving 11 bases not matched to a gene. The germline gives CDR1 SGHAT, CDR2 FQNNGV. CDR3 DNA sequence: TGTGCCAGCAGTTCATACAGGGGGGCAGGTTCCTACGAGCAGTACTTC. This translates into CASSSYRGAGSYEQYF.

This clonotype was recorded at least ten times. V usage is TRBV12-3 or TRBV12-4 and J usage is TRBJ1-1; the D gene is possibly TRBD1 (5 bases). The V and J ends lost 5 bases and 1 base respectively, with 8 bases between them. This CDR3 is 13 amino acids long. CDR3 nucleotide sequence: TGTGCCAGCAGTGCCACAGGGAACACTGAAGCTTTCTTT. Translating gives CASSATGNTEAFF.

This clonotype was observed many times. The gene calls are TRBV6-5 and TRBJ2-7; TRBD1 matches at 10 bases. Germline V gives CDR1 MNHEY, CDR2 SVGAGI. This CDR3 has 14 residues. V gave up 5 bases and J gave up 5 bases; unmatched junction bases: 6. In DNA, the CDR3 is TGTGCCAGCAGTCCCGGGACAGGGGAGGACGAGCAGTACTTC. Protein: CASSPGTGEDEQYF.

This clonotype was seen at least ten times. The chain recombines TRBV6-2 or TRBV6-3 with TRBJ1-1, with D maybe TRBD1 (6 bases). The V end lost 4 bases, the J end lost 5 bases, and 11 bases lay between the germline ends. CDR3 length: 13 amino acids. The V gene's germline CDR1 is MNHEY and CDR2 SVGEGT. The CDR3 nucleotides read TGTGCCAGCAGTTTCATGAGGGGGACTGAAGCTTTCTTT. Translated: CASSFMRGTEAFF.

This clonotype was counted many times. This chain uses TRBV24-1 with TRBJ1-5; D unclear. Germline V lookup: CDR1 KGHDR, CDR2 SFDVKD. The ends were cut back, 9 bases at V and 4 bases at J, with 12 bases in the middle. This CDR3 region has 13 residues. The CDR3 DNA is TGTGCCACCGGTTTTACAGTGAATCAGCCCCAGCATTTT. Amino acid sequence: CATGFTVNQPQHF.

This clonotype occurred many times. The J gene is TRBJ2-7, the V gene TRBV6-2 or TRBV6-3; 10 bases match TRBD2. CDR3 length: 15 amino acids. The junction had 5 bases not matched to a gene; V was cut back by 3 bases and J by 3 bases. From germline, CDR1 is MNHEY and CDR2 SVGEGT. The CDR3: CASSYQRGGVYEQYF. CDR3 sequence (DNA): TGTGCCAGCAGTTATCAGCGGGGGGGCGTCTACGAGCAGTACTTC.

This clonotype was counted ten times or more. The chain links TRBV20-1 to TRBJ1-2; D might be TRBD1 (6 bases). The V end lost 5 bases, the J end lost 6 bases, and 13 bases lay between the germline ends. Germline CDR1 DFQATT, CDR2 SNEGSKA (reference sequence). The CDR3 runs to 12 residues. The DNA for the CDR3 is TGCAGTGCTCCCCCAGGGGACCATGGCTACACCTTC. This codes for CSAPPGDHGYTF.